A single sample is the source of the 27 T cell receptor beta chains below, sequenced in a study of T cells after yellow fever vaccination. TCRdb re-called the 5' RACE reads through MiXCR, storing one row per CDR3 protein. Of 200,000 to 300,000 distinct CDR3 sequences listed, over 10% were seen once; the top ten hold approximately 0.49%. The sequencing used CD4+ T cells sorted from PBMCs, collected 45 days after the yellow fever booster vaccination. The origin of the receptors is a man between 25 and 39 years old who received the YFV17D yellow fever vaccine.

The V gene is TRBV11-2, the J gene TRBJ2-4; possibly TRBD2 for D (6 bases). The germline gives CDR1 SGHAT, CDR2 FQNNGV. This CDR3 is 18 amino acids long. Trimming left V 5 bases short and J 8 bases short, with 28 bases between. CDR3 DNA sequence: TGTGCCAGCAGCCCCTCCGCAAGGAGGGTAATGGGTGTAGACATTCAGTACTTC. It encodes CASSPSARRVMGVDIQYF.

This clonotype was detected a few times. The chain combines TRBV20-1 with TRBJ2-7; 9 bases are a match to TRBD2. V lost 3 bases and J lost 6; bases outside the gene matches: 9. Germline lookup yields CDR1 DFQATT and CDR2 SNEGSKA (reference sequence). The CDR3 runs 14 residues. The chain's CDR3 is CSASIPSGKLEQYF. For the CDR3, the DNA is TGCAGTGCTAGTATCCCTAGCGGGAAGCTCGAGCAGTACTTC.

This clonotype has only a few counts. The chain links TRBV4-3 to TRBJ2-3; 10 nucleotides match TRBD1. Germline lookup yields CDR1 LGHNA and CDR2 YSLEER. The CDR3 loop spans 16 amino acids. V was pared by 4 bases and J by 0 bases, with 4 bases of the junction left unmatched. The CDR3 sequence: CASSPGTGVSTDTQYF. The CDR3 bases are TGCGCCAGCAGCCCCGGGACAGGGGTTAGCACAGATACGCAGTATTTT.

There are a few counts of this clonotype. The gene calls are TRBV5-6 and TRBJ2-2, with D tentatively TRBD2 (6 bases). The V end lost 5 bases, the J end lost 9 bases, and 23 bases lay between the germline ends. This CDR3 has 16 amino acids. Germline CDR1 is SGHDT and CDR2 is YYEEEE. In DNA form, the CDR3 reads TGTGCCAGCAGTAGCACCGGGAGCACAAACCCGCGGGAGCTGTTTTTT. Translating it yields CASSSTGSTNPRELFF.

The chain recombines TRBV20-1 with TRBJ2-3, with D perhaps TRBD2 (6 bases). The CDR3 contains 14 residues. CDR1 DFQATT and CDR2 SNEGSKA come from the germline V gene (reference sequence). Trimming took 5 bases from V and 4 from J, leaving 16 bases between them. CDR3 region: CSAADAEGPDTQYF. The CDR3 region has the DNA TGCAGTGCTGCCGACGCGGAGGGCCCAGATACGCAGTATTTT.

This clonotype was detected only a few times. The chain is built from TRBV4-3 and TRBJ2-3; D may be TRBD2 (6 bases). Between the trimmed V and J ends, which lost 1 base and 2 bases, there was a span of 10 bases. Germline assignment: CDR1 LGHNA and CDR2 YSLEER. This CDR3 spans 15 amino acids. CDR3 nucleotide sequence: TGCGCCAGCAGCCAAGGCCGGGGGTTCACAGATACGCAGTATTTT. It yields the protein CASSQGRGFTDTQYF.

The CDR3 sequence is CASSLARGSNSPLHF. The CDR3 DNA reads as TGTGCCAGCAGCTTAGCCAGGGGCTCCAATTCACCCCTCCACTTT. The V gene is TRBV7-2, the J gene TRBJ1-6, with D perhaps TRBD1 (6 bases). V was pared by 0 bases and J by 7 bases, with 10 bases between. Looked up from germline, CDR1 is SGHTA and CDR2 is FQGNSA. The CDR3 extends over 15 amino acids.

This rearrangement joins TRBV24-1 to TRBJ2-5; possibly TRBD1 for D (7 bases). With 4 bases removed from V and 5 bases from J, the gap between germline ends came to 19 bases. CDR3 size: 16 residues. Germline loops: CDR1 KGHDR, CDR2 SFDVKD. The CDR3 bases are TGTGCCACCAGTGACCCAGCCGACAGGGAGGCGGAGACCCAGTACTTC. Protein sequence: CATSDPADREAETQYF.

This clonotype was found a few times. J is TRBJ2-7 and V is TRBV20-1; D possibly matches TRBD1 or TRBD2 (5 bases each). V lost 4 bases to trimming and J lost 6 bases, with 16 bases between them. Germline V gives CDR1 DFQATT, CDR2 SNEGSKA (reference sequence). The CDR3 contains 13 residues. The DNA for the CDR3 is TGCAGTGCTACCCCGGGACCGACGCGCGAGCAGTACTTC. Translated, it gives CSATPGPTREQYF.

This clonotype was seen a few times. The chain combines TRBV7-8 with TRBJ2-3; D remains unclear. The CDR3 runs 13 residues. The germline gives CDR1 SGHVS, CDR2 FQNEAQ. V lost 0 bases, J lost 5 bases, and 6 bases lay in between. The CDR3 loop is CASSLALRDTQYF. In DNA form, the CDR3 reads TGTGCCAGCAGCTTAGCGCTAAGAGATACGCAGTATTTT.

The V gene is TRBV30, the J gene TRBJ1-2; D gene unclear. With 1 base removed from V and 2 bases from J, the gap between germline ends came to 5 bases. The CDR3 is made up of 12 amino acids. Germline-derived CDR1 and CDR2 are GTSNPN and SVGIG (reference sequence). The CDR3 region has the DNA TGTGCCTGGAGTGCGGGGAACTATGGCTACACCTTC. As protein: CAWSAGNYGYTF.

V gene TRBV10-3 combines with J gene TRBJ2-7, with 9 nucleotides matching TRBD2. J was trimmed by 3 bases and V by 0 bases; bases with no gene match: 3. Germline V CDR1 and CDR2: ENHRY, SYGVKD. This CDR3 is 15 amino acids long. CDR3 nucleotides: TGTGCCATCAGTGAGTCGCTAGCGGGGTACTACGAGCAGTACTTC. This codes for CAISESLAGYYEQYF.

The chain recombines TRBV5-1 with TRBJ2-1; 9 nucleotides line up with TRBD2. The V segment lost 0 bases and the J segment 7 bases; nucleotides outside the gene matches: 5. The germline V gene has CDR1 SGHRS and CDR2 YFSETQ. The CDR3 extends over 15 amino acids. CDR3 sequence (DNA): TGCGCCAGCAGCTTGGTTCTAGCGGGAAGAAATGAGCAGTTCTTC. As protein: CASSLVLAGRNEQFF. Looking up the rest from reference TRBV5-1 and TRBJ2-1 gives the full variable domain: KAGVTQTPRYLIKTRGQQVTLSCSPISGHRSVSWYQQTPGQGLQFLFEYFSETQRNKGNFPGRFSGRQFSNSRSEMNVSTLELGDSALYLCASSLVLAGRNEQFFGPGTRLTVL.

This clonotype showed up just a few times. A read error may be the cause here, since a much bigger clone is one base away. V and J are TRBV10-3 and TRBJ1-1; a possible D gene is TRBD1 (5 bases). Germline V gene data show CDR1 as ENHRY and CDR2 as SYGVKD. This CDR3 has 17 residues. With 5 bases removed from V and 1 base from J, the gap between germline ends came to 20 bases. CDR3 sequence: CAISLGEGLRGNTEAFF. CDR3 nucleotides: TGTGCCATCAGTTTAGGGGAGGGGCTCAGAGGGAACACTGAAGCTTTCTTT.

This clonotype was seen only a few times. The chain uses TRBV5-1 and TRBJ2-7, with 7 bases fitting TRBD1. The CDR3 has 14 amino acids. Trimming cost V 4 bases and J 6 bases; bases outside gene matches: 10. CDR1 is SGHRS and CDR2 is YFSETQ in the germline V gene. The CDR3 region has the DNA TGCGCCAGCAGCCTGACAGGGTGGGAAGGCGAGCAGTACTTC. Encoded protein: CASSLTGWEGEQYF.

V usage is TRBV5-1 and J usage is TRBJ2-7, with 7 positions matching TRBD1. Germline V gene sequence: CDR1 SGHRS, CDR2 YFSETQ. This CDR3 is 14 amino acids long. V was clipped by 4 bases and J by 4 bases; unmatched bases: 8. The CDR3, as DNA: TGCGCCAGCAGCACCCGGGACAGCTTGTACGAGCAGTACTTC. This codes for CASSTRDSLYEQYF. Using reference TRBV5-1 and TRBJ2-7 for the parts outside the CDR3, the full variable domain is KAGVTQTPRYLIKTRGQQVTLSCSPISGHRSVSWYQQTPGQGLQFLFEYFSETQRNKGNFPGRFSGRQFSNSRSEMNVSTLELGDSALYLCASSTRDSLYEQYFGPGTRLTVT.

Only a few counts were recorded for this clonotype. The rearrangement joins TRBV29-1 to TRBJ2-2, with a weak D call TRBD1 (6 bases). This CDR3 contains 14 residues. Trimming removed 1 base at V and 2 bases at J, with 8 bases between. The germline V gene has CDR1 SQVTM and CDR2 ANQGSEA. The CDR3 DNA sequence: TGCAGCGTTGAAGGGACAGCAAACACCGGGGAGCTGTTTTTT. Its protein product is CSVEGTANTGELFF.

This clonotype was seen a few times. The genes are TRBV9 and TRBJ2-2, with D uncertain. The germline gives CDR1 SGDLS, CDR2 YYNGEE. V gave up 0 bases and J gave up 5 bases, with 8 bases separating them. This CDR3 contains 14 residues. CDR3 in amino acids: CASSVAQNTGELFF. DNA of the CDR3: TGTGCCAGCAGCGTAGCTCAGAATACCGGGGAGCTGTTTTTT.

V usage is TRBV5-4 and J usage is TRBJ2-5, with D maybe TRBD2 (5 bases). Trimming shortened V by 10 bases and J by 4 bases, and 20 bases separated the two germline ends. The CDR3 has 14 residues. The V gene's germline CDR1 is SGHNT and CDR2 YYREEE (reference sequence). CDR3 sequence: CAGLRAGEGETQYF. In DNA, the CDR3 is TGTGCCGGACTTCGGGCGGGTGAGGGAGAGACCCAGTACTTC.

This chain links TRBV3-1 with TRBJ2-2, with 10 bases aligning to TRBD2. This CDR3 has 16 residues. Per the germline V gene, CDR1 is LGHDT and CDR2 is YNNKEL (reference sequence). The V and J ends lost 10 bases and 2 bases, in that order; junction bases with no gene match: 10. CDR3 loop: CATSPSGRANTGELFF. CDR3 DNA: TGTGCCACCTCACCCAGCGGGAGGGCTAACACCGGGGAGCTGTTTTTT.

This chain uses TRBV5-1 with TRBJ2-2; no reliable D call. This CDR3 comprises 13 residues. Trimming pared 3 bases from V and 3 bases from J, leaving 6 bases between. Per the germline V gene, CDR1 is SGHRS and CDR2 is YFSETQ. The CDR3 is CASSYPYTGELFF. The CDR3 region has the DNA TGCGCCAGCAGCTATCCCTACACCGGGGAGCTGTTTTTT.

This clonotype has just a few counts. The CDR3 DNA is TGCGCCAGCAGCAGCGACAGGGTTAGCTATGGCTACACCTTC. Its protein product is CASSSDRVSYGYTF. V is TRBV5-1 and J is TRBJ1-2; 7 nucleotides align to TRBD1. This CDR3 spans 14 amino acids. The germline CDR1 and CDR2 sequences are SGHRS and YFSETQ. The junction had 7 bases not matched to a gene; V was cut back by 4 bases and J by 4 bases. The full variable domain, in which reference TRBV5-1 and TRBJ1-2 provide the parts outside the CDR3, is KAGVTQTPRYLIKTRGQQVTLSCSPISGHRSVSWYQQTPGQGLQFLFEYFSETQRNKGNFPGRFSGRQFSNSRSEMNVSTLELGDSALYLCASSSDRVSYGYTFGSGTRLTVV.

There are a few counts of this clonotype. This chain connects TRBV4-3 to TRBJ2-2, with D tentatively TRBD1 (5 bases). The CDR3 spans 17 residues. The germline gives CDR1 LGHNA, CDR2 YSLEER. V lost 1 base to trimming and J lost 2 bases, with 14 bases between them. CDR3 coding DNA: TGCGCCAGCAGCCAAGGGCAAGGCAGGGCTAACACCGGGGAGCTGTTTTTT. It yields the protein CASSQGQGRANTGELFF.

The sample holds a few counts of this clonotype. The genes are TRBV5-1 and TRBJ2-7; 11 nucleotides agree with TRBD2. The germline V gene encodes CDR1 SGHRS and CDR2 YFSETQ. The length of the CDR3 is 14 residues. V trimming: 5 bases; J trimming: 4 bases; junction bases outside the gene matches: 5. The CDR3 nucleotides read TGCGCCAGCAGGATACTAGCGGGAGATTACGAGCAGTACTTC. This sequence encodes CASRILAGDYEQYF.

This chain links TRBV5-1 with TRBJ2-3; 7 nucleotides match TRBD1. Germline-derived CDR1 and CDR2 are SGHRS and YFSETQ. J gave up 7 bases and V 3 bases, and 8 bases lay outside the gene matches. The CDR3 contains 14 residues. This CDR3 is CASSSGQPANTQYF. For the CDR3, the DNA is TGCGCCAGCAGCTCGGGACAGCCAGCTAATACGCAGTATTTT. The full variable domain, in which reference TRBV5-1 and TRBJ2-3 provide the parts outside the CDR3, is KAGVTQTPRYLIKTRGQQVTLSCSPISGHRSVSWYQQTPGQGLQFLFEYFSETQRNKGNFPGRFSGRQFSNSRSEMNVSTLELGDSALYLCASSSGQPANTQYFGPGTRLTVL.

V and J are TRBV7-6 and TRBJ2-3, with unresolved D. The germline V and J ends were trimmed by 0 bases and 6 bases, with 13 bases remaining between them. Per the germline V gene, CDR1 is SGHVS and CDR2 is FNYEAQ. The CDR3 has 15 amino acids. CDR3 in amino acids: CASSLASHPPDTQYF. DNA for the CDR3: TGTGCCAGCAGCTTAGCTAGCCACCCCCCCGATACGCAGTATTTT.

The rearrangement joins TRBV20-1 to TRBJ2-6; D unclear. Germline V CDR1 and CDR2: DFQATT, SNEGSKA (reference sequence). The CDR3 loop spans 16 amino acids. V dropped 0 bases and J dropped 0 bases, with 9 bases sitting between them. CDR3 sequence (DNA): TGCAGTGCTAGAGATAGAGCAAACTCTGGGGCCAACGTCCTGACTTTC. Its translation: CSARDRANSGANVLTF.